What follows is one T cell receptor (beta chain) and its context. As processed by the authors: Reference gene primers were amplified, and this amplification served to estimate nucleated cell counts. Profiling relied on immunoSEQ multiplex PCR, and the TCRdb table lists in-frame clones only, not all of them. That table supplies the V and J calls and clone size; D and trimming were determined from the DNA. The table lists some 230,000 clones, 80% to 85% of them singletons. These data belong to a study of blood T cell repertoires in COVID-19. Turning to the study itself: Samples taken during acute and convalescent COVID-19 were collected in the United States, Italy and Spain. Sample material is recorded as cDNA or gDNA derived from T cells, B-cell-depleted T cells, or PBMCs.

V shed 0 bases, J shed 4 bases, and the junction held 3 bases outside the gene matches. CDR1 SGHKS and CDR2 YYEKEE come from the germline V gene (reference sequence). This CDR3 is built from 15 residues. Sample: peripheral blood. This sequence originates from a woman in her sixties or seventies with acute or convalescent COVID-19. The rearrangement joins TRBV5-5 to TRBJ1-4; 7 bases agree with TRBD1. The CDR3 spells CASSLGGQLNEKLFF. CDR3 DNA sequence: TGTGCCAGCAGCTTGGGGGGACAGCTTAATGAAAAACTGTTTTTT.